The 30 T cell receptor beta chains in this list originate from one sample, sequenced in a study of graft-versus-host responses after intestinal transplantation. TCRdb's copy holds only in-frame clones and misses some; the assay was immunoSEQ multiplex PCR. The table lists over 85,000 clones, 90% to 95% of them singletons. These receptors have no identified antigens. The sequences come from unstimulated CD8+ T cells sorted from spleen or lymph node cells, collected before intestinal transplant. The receptors come from a human donor who received an intestinal transplant.

The V gene is TRBV4-1, the J gene TRBJ2-2, with TRBD2 as a possible D gene (5 bases). With 3 bases removed from V and 5 bases from J, the gap between germline ends came to 13 bases. Looked up from germline, CDR1 is MGHRA and CDR2 is YSYEKL. This CDR3 is built from 15 residues. CDR3 residues: CASSQDRGWTGELFF. The DNA for the CDR3 is TGCGCCAGCAGCCAGGACCGGGGATGGACCGGGGAGCTGTTTTTT.

The V gene is TRBV10-1, the J gene TRBJ2-1; possibly TRBD2 for D (5 bases). The V end was cut by 0 bases, the J end by 0 bases, with 9 bases between. This CDR3 has 16 residues. The germline V gene has CDR1 WNHNN and CDR2 SYGVQD (reference sequence). The CDR3 region has the DNA TGCGCCAGCAGTGAGTCCGGCGGGCGCTCCTACAATGAGCAGTTCTTC. Its protein is CASSESGGRSYNEQFF.

In nucleotides, the CDR3 is TGTGCCAGCAGTGAGCGGACTAGCGGATCCTACGAGCAGTACTTC. Translating it yields CASSERTSGSYEQYF. This chain uses TRBV6-1 with TRBJ2-7, with 10 bases identical to TRBD2. This CDR3 is 15 amino acids long. Looked up from germline, CDR1 is MNHNS and CDR2 is SASEGT. Trimming removed 3 bases from V and 1 base from J; junction bases left unmatched: 3.

The V and J genes are TRBV6-5 and TRBJ2-1, with TRBD2 identical over 7 bases. V was clipped by 4 bases and J by 3 bases; unmatched bases: 6. CDR1 is MNHEY and CDR2 is SVGAGI in the germline V gene. The CDR3 runs to 15 residues. The CDR3 region has the DNA TGTGCCAGCAGTTCCGGGACTAAAAACTACAATGAGCAGTTCTTC. Translating gives CASSSGTKNYNEQFF.

The sample holds one count of this clone. The chain recombines TRBV7-9 with TRBJ1-1; D gene ambiguous. Germline CDR1 and CDR2: SEHNR and FQNEAQ (reference sequence). This CDR3 has 12 residues. V lost 3 bases, J lost 3 bases, and 5 bases lay in between. CDR3 sequence: CASSFGDTEAFF. CDR3 in DNA: TGTGCCAGCAGCTTCGGGGACACTGAAGCTTTCTTT.

The V call is TRBV5-1, the J call TRBJ1-1; a possible D gene is TRBD1 (5 bases). This CDR3 has 13 amino acids. The V end lost 5 bases, the J end lost 0 bases, and 8 bases lay between the germline ends. Germline assignment: CDR1 SGHRS and CDR2 YFSETQ. The CDR3 reads CASRTDMNTEAFF. The CDR3 nucleotides read TGCGCCAGCAGGACGGACATGAACACTGAAGCTTTCTTT. Drawing the rest from reference TRBV5-1 and TRBJ1-1, the complete variable domain is KAGVTQTPRYLIKTRGQQVTLSCSPISGHRSVSWYQQTPGQGLQFLFEYFSETQRNKGNFPGRFSGRQFSNSRSEMNVSTLELGDSALYLCASRTDMNTEAFFGQGTRLTVV.

This clone occurred once. This chain uses TRBV5-4 with TRBJ1-5; no reliable D call. V lost 10 bases and J 2 bases, leaving 13 bases between the germline ends. Germline CDR1 and CDR2: SGHNT and YYREEE (reference sequence). The CDR3 length is 13 residues. CDR3 coding DNA: TGTGCCCCTACCAAGCTTGGCAATCAGCCCCAGCATTTT. Translated: CAPTKLGNQPQHF. The whole variable domain, filled in from reference TRBV5-4 and TRBJ1-5, reads ETGVTQSPTHLIKTRGQQVTLRCSSQSGHNTVSWYQQALGQGPQFIFQYYREEENGRGNFPPRFSGLQFPNYSSELNVNALELDDSALYLCAPTKLGNQPQHFGDGTRLSIL.

J is TRBJ1-5 and V is TRBV13; TRBD1 aligns across 9 bases. Germline V gives CDR1 PRHDT, CDR2 FYEKMQ (reference sequence). The CDR3 totals 15 residues. Trimming removed 5 bases from V and 6 bases from J; junction bases left unmatched: 8. CDR3 in amino acids: CASSPSGQGAQPQHF. For the CDR3, the DNA is TGTGCCAGCAGCCCCTCGGGACAGGGTGCTCAGCCCCAGCATTTT.

The rearrangement uses TRBV6-6 and TRBJ1-2; 7 bases align to TRBD1. Germline values: CDR1 MNHNY, CDR2 SVGAGI (reference sequence). V lost 10 bases and J lost 7; bases outside the gene matches: 18. This CDR3 has 15 amino acids. CDR3 loop: CATDRIPGQTRGYTF. The CDR3 nucleotides read TGTGCCACGGACAGAATCCCGGGACAGACCCGTGGCTACACCTTC.

The rearrangement joins TRBV30 to TRBJ1-4; TRBD1 aligns across 9 bases. CDR1 and CDR2 from the germline V gene are GTSNPN and SVGIG (reference sequence). The J segment lost 4 bases and the V segment lost 3 bases, leaving 3 bases of the junction unmatched. This CDR3 has 14 residues. In nucleotides, the CDR3 is TGTGCCTGGAGGGTGGGACAGGGTAATGAAAAACTGTTTTTT. Translation gives CAWRVGQGNEKLFF.

The V call is TRBV30, the J call TRBJ2-7; D possibly corresponds to TRBD1 (5 bases). V lost 2 bases to trimming and J lost 2 bases, with 7 bases between them. Germline CDR1 GTSNPN, CDR2 SVGIG (reference sequence). The length of the CDR3 is 12 residues. CDR3 residues: CAWSSTAYEQYF. DNA of the CDR3: TGTGCCTGGAGTTCGACAGCCTACGAGCAGTACTTC. The full variable domain, completed using reference TRBV30 and TRBJ2-7, is SQTIHQWPATLVQPVGSPLSLECTVEGTSNPNLYWYRQAAGRGLQLLFYSVGIGQISSEVPQNLSASRPQDRQFILSSKKLLLSDSGFYLCAWSSTAYEQYFGPGTRLTVT.

The chain combines TRBV28 with TRBJ1-1, with 7 positions matching TRBD1. The germline V gene encodes CDR1 MDHEN and CDR2 SYDVKM. The CDR3 has 16 residues. V shed 5 bases and J 6 bases; nucleotides not matched to a gene: 15. Written as DNA, the CDR3 is TGTGCCAGCAGTCTCCGCGGGGTGTACAGGGGAGCTGAAGCTTTCTTT. It encodes CASSLRGVYRGAEAFF.

The genes are TRBV7-9 and TRBJ1-4; TRBD1 agrees at 9 bases. The CDR3 consists of 16 residues. The germline V gene has CDR1 SEHNR and CDR2 FQNEAQ (reference sequence). V shed 3 bases and J 4 bases; nucleotides not matched to a gene: 6. The CDR3 loop reads CASSFVPGQGNEKLFF. As DNA, the CDR3 is TGTGCCAGCAGCTTCGTCCCGGGACAGGGTAATGAAAAACTGTTTTTT.

V is TRBV19 and J is TRBJ1-6; D gene ambiguous. Deletions cut 2 bases from V and 0 bases from J, with 11 bases between. Germline V CDR1 and CDR2: LNHDA, SQIVND (reference sequence). This CDR3 comprises 17 residues. The CDR3 nucleotides are TGTGCCAGTAGTATAATGGGAGAGAGCTCCTATAATTCACCCCTCCACTTT. Its protein product is CASSIMGESSYNSPLHF.

J is TRBJ2-7 and V is TRBV11-2, with 7 bases aligning to TRBD1. Germline CDR1 reads SGHAT; CDR2 reads FQNNGV. This CDR3 is built from 17 residues. V lost 2 bases to trimming and J lost 0 bases; unmatched junction nucleotides: 10. CDR3 sequence: CASSLTTGTALSYEQYF. CDR3 in DNA: TGTGCCAGCAGCTTAACAACCGGGACAGCCCTCTCCTACGAGCAGTACTTC.

The chain combines TRBV5-6 with TRBJ2-7, with D unresolved. Trimming pared 0 bases from V and 6 bases from J, leaving 7 bases between. This CDR3 has 12 amino acids. CDR1 SGHDT and CDR2 YYEEEE come from the germline V gene. CDR3 loop: CASSLVNGEQYF. The DNA of the CDR3 is TGTGCCAGCAGCTTGGTGAACGGCGAGCAGTACTTC.

The J gene is TRBJ2-5, the V gene TRBV6-5; D may be TRBD2 (6 bases). Germline V lookup: CDR1 MNHEY, CDR2 SVGAGI. This CDR3 is built from 15 residues. V lost 6 bases and J 3 bases, leaving 17 bases between the germline ends. The chain's CDR3 is CASSLNSGTEETQYF. Written as DNA, the CDR3 is TGTGCCAGCAGCTTAAATTCCGGGACTGAAGAGACCCAGTACTTC.

This clone was recorded once. The chain carries TRBV7-3 and TRBJ1-3; D remains ambiguous. CDR3 length equals 14 residues. Germline CDR1 and CDR2: SGHTA and FQGTGA. The V and J ends lost 3 bases and 2 bases respectively, with 8 bases between them. In DNA form, the CDR3 reads TGTGCCAGCAGCTTGAGGGCCACTGGAAACACCATATATTTT. Its translation is CASSLRATGNTIYF.

This chain connects TRBV19 to TRBJ1-1, with 7 bases lining up with TRBD1. J lost 3 bases, V lost 5 bases, and 9 bases had no gene match. CDR3 length equals 15 residues. Germline values: CDR1 LNHDA, CDR2 SQIVND (reference sequence). The DNA of the CDR3 is TGTGCCAGTAGTTCTGAACAGGGGAAGGACACTGAAGCTTTCTTT. Translating gives CASSSEQGKDTEAFF.

The chain combines TRBV7-2 with TRBJ1-6, with D unclear. Trimming stripped 1 base from V and 7 bases from J, with 14 bases between. Per the germline V gene, CDR1 is SGHTA and CDR2 is FQGNSA. This CDR3 comprises 16 residues. CDR3 DNA: TGTGCCAGCAGCTTAGTAGGAGGGCCCATGAATTCACCCCTCCACTTT. It codes for CASSLVGGPMNSPLHF.

The chain's CDR3 is CAWSWGQGGYEQYF. CDR3 nucleotides: TGTGCCTGGAGCTGGGGACAGGGGGGCTACGAGCAGTACTTC. The V gene is TRBV30, the J gene TRBJ2-7; 11 nucleotides align to TRBD1. The germline V gene has CDR1 GTSNPN and CDR2 SVGIG (reference sequence). The CDR3 loop spans 14 amino acids. V dropped 3 bases and J dropped 3; count of bases not matched to a gene: 4.

The gene calls are TRBV7-9 and TRBJ2-7; possibly TRBD1 for D (6 bases). Trimming took off 0 bases at V and 3 bases at J, with 9 bases between the two ends. This CDR3 is 14 amino acids long. CDR1 is SEHNR and CDR2 is FQNEAQ in the germline V gene (reference sequence). CDR3 bases: TGTGCCAGCAGCTTAGCTCTCAGGGGCTACGAGCAGTACTTC. Encoded protein: CASSLALRGYEQYF.

The chain has TRBV27 and TRBJ2-7, with TRBD2 matching 12 bases. CDR3 length: 16 residues. Germline CDR1 MNHEY, CDR2 SMNVEV (reference sequence). Trimming took 4 bases from V and 5 from J; bases not matched to a gene: 9. The CDR3 DNA reads as TGTGCCAGCAGTTCCCCGACTAGCGGGAGAGGTAACGAGCAGTACTTC. It encodes CASSSPTSGRGNEQYF.

As concerns this clone: Distinct nucleotide sequences in the sample also encode this CDR3. The genes are TRBV6-5 and TRBJ2-7, with TRBD2 as a possible D gene (6 bases). CDR1 is MNHEY, CDR2 SVGAGI, per germline. V was pared by 2 bases and J by 2 bases, with 10 bases between. The CDR3 is 14 residues long. The CDR3 loop reads CASSYGTGAYEQYF. The CDR3 nucleotides are TGTGCCAGCAGTTACGGGACTGGAGCCTACGAGCAGTACTTC.

The CDR3 is CASSTLTSLSYEQYF. CDR3 in DNA: TGTGCCAGCAGCACACTGACATCACTCTCCTACGAGCAGTACTTC. V is TRBV11-3 and J is TRBJ2-7, with unresolved D. Germline CDR1 and CDR2: SGHNT and YENEEA. V was cut by 5 bases and J by 0 bases, with 14 bases left in between. The CDR3 covers 15 residues.

V is TRBV19 and J is TRBJ2-5; 9 bases agree with TRBD2. This CDR3 has 16 amino acids. Germline CDR1 is LNHDA and CDR2 is SQIVND (reference sequence). Trimming at V came to 6 bases and at J to 4 bases, leaving 12 bases not matched to a gene. This CDR3 is CASRSSGGGGSETQYF. The DNA for the CDR3 is TGTGCCAGTAGAAGTAGCGGGGGCGGGGGGTCAGAGACCCAGTACTTC.

The chain recombines TRBV4-3 with TRBJ2-7; tentative D call: TRBD1 (6 bases). This CDR3 is built from 16 residues. Per germline, CDR1 LGHNA and CDR2 YSLEER. Trimming left V 2 bases short and J 6 bases short, with 20 bases between. The chain's CDR3 is CASSQSGTSIRGEQYF. CDR3 coding DNA: TGCGCCAGCAGCCAATCCGGGACCTCGATCAGGGGCGAGCAGTACTTC.

V gene TRBV30 combines with J gene TRBJ2-3, with D hard to call. Germline CDR1 is GTSNPN and CDR2 is SVGIG (reference sequence). V lost 0 bases and J lost 5, with 6 bases in between. The CDR3 runs 12 residues. The CDR3 region is CAWSVAGDTQYF. CDR3 in DNA: TGTGCCTGGAGTGTAGCCGGAGATACGCAGTATTTT.

The V and J genes are TRBV6-6 and TRBJ2-5; weak D call: TRBD2 (6 bases). This CDR3 region has 13 residues. Germline CDR1 reads MNHNY; CDR2 reads SVGAGI (reference sequence). V was pared by 0 bases and J by 5 bases, with 7 bases between. In nucleotides, the CDR3 is TGTGCCAGCAGTTACTCCGGAGGGGAGACCCAGTACTTC. Its protein is CASSYSGGETQYF.

The rearrangement uses TRBV19 and TRBJ1-2, with 7 bases identical to TRBD1. Germline V gives CDR1 LNHDA, CDR2 SQIVND (reference sequence). V lost 5 bases, J lost 4 bases, and 10 bases stayed unmatched. The CDR3 length is 15 residues. The CDR3 nucleotides are TGTGCCAGTAGTCCGACAGGGCCGGCTGTCTATGGCTACACCTTC. It specifies CASSPTGPAVYGYTF.